This passage covers 9 T cell receptor beta chains from one sample sequenced in a study of cytotoxic CD8 clonotypes in ibrutinib-treated CLL. Method: immunoSEQ multiplex PCR; TCRdb's copy keeps in-frame clones and lacks some. Of 200,000 to 250,000 clones in the sample, nearly 80% were seen once. Specimen: PBMCs, collected after 12 months of ibrutinib treatment. The receptors were sampled from a human donor with chronic lymphocytic leukemia.

The V and J genes are TRBV5-4 and TRBJ2-1, with D unclear. V was trimmed by 0 bases and J by 0 bases, leaving 4 bases between them. This CDR3 has 14 amino acids. From germline, CDR1 is SGHNT and CDR2 YYREEE (reference sequence). CDR3 sequence reads: CASSLGLSYNEQFF. CDR3 nucleotides: TGTGCCAGCAGCTTGGGACTCTCCTACAATGAGCAGTTCTTC.

The gene calls are TRBV5-1 and TRBJ1-1; TRBD1 agrees at 7 bases. Germline CDR1 and CDR2: SGHRS and YFSETQ. The CDR3 consists of 14 residues. V lost 5 bases and J lost 2; bases outside the gene matches: 6. CDR3 loop: CASRGGQINTEAFF. CDR3 sequence (DNA): TGCGCCAGCAGGGGGGGACAGATAAACACTGAAGCTTTCTTT.

This chain connects TRBV6-6 to TRBJ1-1; maybe TRBD1 (6 bases). This CDR3 comprises 14 residues. Trimming took 6 bases from V and 5 from J, leaving 16 bases between them. The germline gives CDR1 MNHNY, CDR2 SVGAGI (reference sequence). CDR3 region: CASRATGGGTEAFF. The CDR3 bases are TGTGCCAGCAGGGCGACAGGCGGGGGGACTGAAGCTTTCTTT.

This clone was detected once. CDR3 DNA: TGTGCCAGCAGCTTGCGGAGGGGGTATCAAGAGACCCAGTACTTC. Amino acid sequence: CASSLRRGYQETQYF. The chain employs TRBV13 and TRBJ2-5; tentatively, D is TRBD1 or TRBD2 (6 bases each). Germline assignment: CDR1 PRHDT and CDR2 FYEKMQ (reference sequence). Trimming took 3 bases from V and 2 from J, leaving 13 bases between them. CDR3 length equals 15 residues.

The V gene is TRBV6-1, the J gene TRBJ2-7; TRBD2 agrees at 9 bases. This CDR3 region has 13 residues. V was pared by 8 bases and J by 6 bases, with 8 bases of the junction left unmatched. Germline V gene data show CDR1 as MNHNS and CDR2 as SASEGT. The DNA for the CDR3 is TGTGCCAGCCAAGTAGCGGGAGTTTCCGAGCAGTACTTC. Protein sequence: CASQVAGVSEQYF.

The sample holds many counts of this clone. The same CDR3 can be traced to other DNA sequences in this sample. The chain has TRBV18 and TRBJ1-1; D is ambiguous. V was cut by 0 bases and J by 1 base, with 6 bases left in between. Germline CDR1 is KGHSH and CDR2 is LQKENI. The CDR3 has 14 residues. In DNA form, the CDR3 reads TGTGCCAGCTCACCACCAGGAGGGAACACTGAAGCTTTCTTT. The encoded protein is CASSPPGGNTEAFF.

The rearrangement joins TRBV5-1 to TRBJ2-3; 10 bases match TRBD1. The J segment lost 1 base and the V segment lost 4 bases, leaving 9 bases of the junction unmatched. Per germline, CDR1 SGHRS and CDR2 YFSETQ. The CDR3 consists of 17 residues. The CDR3, as DNA: TGCGCCAGCAGCCCCTGGGTCGGGACAGGGGGCACAGATACGCAGTATTTT. Translating gives CASSPWVGTGGTDTQYF.

V usage is TRBV4-1 and J usage is TRBJ1-2; possibly TRBD1 for D (5 bases). Germline V gene data show CDR1 as MGHRA and CDR2 as YSYEKL. This CDR3 contains 14 residues. V lost 0 bases and J lost 6, with 11 bases in between. CDR3 loop: CASSQEPGGDGYTF. CDR3 DNA sequence: TGCGCCAGCAGCCAAGAACCCGGAGGGGATGGCTACACCTTC.

J is TRBJ2-7 and V is TRBV6-5; no clear D gene. V dropped 0 bases and J dropped 2 bases, with 14 bases sitting between them. Germline V lookup: CDR1 MNHEY, CDR2 SVGAGI. The CDR3 covers 16 residues. The CDR3 DNA reads as TGTGCCAGCAGTTACTCGAAGGGTCTCGCAACCTACGAGCAGTACTTC. Its translation: CASSYSKGLATYEQYF.